A single sample is the source of the 31 T cell receptor beta chains below, sequenced in a study of T cell responses to AZD1222 COVID-19 vaccine. The table came from immunoSEQ multiplex PCR; TCRdb's copy has only in-frame clones and leaves some out. The repertoire holds about 150,000 clones, with about 90% as singletons. This material consisted of peripheral blood, taken 28 days after the second AZD1222 dose. The source is an adult who received the AZD1222 COVID-19 vaccine.

This rearrangement joins TRBV5-1 to TRBJ2-3; D gene unclear. The V gene lost 3 bases and the J gene lost 0 bases, with 8 bases spanning the gap. This CDR3 region has 14 residues. The germline gives CDR1 SGHRS, CDR2 YFSETQ. The CDR3 region is CASSSPDSTDTQYF. The CDR3, as DNA: TGCGCCAGCAGCTCCCCGGACAGCACAGATACGCAGTATTTT.

This clone was seen at least ten times. The chain recombines TRBV7-9 with TRBJ1-5; weak D call: TRBD1 (6 bases). CDR1 and CDR2 from the germline V gene are SEHNR and FQNEAQ (reference sequence). Trimming pared 2 bases from V and 5 bases from J, leaving 22 bases between. The CDR3 is 18 amino acids. For the CDR3, the DNA is TGTGCCAGCAGCTTAATGGGCAGGACTCAGGGGTTGGATCAGCCCCAGCATTTT. Translated, it gives CASSLMGRTQGLDQPQHF.

This clone is a singleton in its sample. The chain links TRBV6-5 to TRBJ1-1; D is unresolved. This CDR3 region has 13 residues. V lost 0 bases and J lost 3, with 5 bases in between. Germline V gene sequence: CDR1 MNHEY, CDR2 SVGAGI. The CDR3 DNA is TGTGCCAGCAGTTACTCGTATTACACTGAAGCTTTCTTT. Translated, it gives CASSYSYYTEAFF.

This sequence joins TRBV11-3 and TRBJ2-1; 12 bases line up with TRBD1. The V segment lost 3 bases and the J segment 7 bases; nucleotides outside the gene matches: 1. Germline-derived CDR1 and CDR2 are SGHNT and YENEEA. This CDR3 spans 14 amino acids. CDR3 in amino acids: CASSLGQGANEQFF. CDR3 sequence (DNA): TGTGCCAGCAGCTTGGGACAGGGGGCGAATGAGCAGTTCTTC.

This rearrangement joins TRBV5-5 to TRBJ2-3; maybe TRBD1 (5 bases). The CDR3 covers 16 residues. Trimming removed 0 bases at V and 8 bases at J, with 19 bases between. From germline, CDR1 is SGHKS and CDR2 YYEKEE (reference sequence). The DNA of the CDR3 is TGTGCCAGCAGCTTGGGTCCTTCCAGGGCATCGGGTACGCAGTATTTT. Its translation: CASSLGPSRASGTQYF.

The chain recombines TRBV24-1 with TRBJ2-1; 9 bases are shared with TRBD1. This CDR3 has 15 amino acids. Germline CDR1 and CDR2: KGHDR and SFDVKD. Trimming cost V 3 bases and J 8 bases; bases outside gene matches: 7. CDR3 protein: CATSDGGQGDDEQFF. The DNA of the CDR3 is TGTGCCACCAGTGATGGGGGACAGGGAGACGATGAGCAGTTCTTC.

CDR3 protein: CATSRVDVAEAFF. DNA of the CDR3: TGTGCCACCAGCAGAGTAGATGTCGCTGAAGCTTTCTTT. V usage is TRBV15 and J usage is TRBJ1-1; the D is unclear. Germline values: CDR1 LNHNV, CDR2 YYDKDF (reference sequence). CDR3 length: 13 amino acids. Trimming removed 1 base from V and 6 bases from J, with 9 bases in between.

This sequence joins TRBV11-2 and TRBJ2-3; 14 bases match TRBD2. Germline V gives CDR1 SGHAT, CDR2 FQNNGV. V lost 4 bases to trimming and J lost 5 bases; unmatched junction nucleotides: 8. The CDR3 runs 17 residues. Here the CDR3 DNA reads TGTGCCAGCAGCTCCCGGACTAGCGGGAGGTGGTTAGATACGCAGTATTTT. Translating gives CASSSRTSGRWLDTQYF.

The chain carries TRBV18 and TRBJ2-7; D is undetermined. V was shortened by 2 bases and J by 3 bases, with 20 bases between the two germline ends. Per germline, CDR1 KGHSH and CDR2 LQKENI. CDR3 size: 17 residues. CDR3 residues: CASSPSTSPLDYYEQYF. CDR3 nucleotides: TGTGCCAGCTCACCAAGCACAAGCCCCCTCGATTACTACGAGCAGTACTTC.

The chain carries TRBV2 and TRBJ1-2; D might be TRBD1 (6 bases). V dropped 4 bases and J dropped 4 bases, with 13 bases sitting between them. The CDR3 is 14 amino acids. Looked up from germline, CDR1 is SNHLY and CDR2 is FYNNEI. The CDR3 DNA is TGTGCCAGCAGTGTAAAACAGGGCTCCTATGGCTACACCTTC. Residues: CASSVKQGSYGYTF.

Comment on this clone: Additional DNA sequences in this sample encode the identical CDR3. The gene calls are TRBV12-3 or TRBV12-4 and TRBJ1-6; D is unresolved. Trimming cost V 2 bases and J 7 bases, with 3 bases left between them. The CDR3 contains 12 residues. CDR3 sequence: CASSLSNSPLHF. DNA of the CDR3: TGTGCCAGCAGTTTATCGAATTCACCCCTCCACTTT.

The chain carries TRBV30 and TRBJ1-1; the D gene is possibly TRBD1 (5 bases). Per germline, CDR1 GTSNPN and CDR2 SVGIG (reference sequence). The V gene lost 2 bases and the J gene lost 0 bases, with 13 bases spanning the gap. The CDR3 consists of 15 residues. The chain's CDR3 is CAWSPKGQLNTEAFF. In nucleotides, the CDR3 is TGTGCCTGGAGTCCGAAGGGGCAACTGAACACTGAAGCTTTCTTT.

The V and J genes are TRBV12-1 and TRBJ1-1; TRBD1, the table's D call, was not compared with the DNA. TRBV12-1 counts as a pseudogene. CDR3 length: 17 amino acids. The CDR3 spells CASSPHRATAPRGEAFF. The CDR3 region has the DNA TGTGCCAGCAGCCCCCATCGGGCGACAGCTCCCCGCGGTGAAGCTTTCTTT.

The rearrangement joins TRBV20-1 to TRBJ2-3; D possibly corresponds to TRBD2 (6 bases). Germline V gene sequence: CDR1 DFQATT, CDR2 SNEGSKA (reference sequence). This CDR3 has 14 residues. Trimming cost V 6 bases and J 1 base, with 14 bases left between them. DNA of the CDR3: TGCAGTGCGAGTGGCGGGGCCCGCACAGATACGCAGTATTTT. Protein product: CSASGGARTDTQYF.

The rearrangement uses TRBV29-1 and TRBJ1-1; a possible D gene is TRBD1 (6 bases). The CDR3 loop spans 14 amino acids. Trimming took off 4 bases at V and 4 bases at J, with 16 bases between the two ends. Looked up from germline, CDR1 is SQVTM and CDR2 is ANQGSEA. This chain's CDR3 is CSVAGNRVGTEAFF. CDR3 DNA: TGCAGCGTTGCTGGGAACAGGGTCGGCACTGAAGCTTTCTTT. The full variable domain, with the rest looked up from reference TRBV29-1 and TRBJ1-1, is SAVISQKPSRDICQRGTSLTIQCQVDSQVTMMFWYRQQPGQSLTLIATANQGSEATYESGFVIDKFPISRPNLTFSTLTVSNMSPEDSSIYLCSVAGNRVGTEAFFGQGTRLTVV.

The gene calls are TRBV27 and TRBJ1-1, with D tentatively TRBD1 (6 bases). Germline CDR1 and CDR2: MNHEY and SMNVEV (reference sequence). V dropped 6 bases and J dropped 3 bases, with 11 bases sitting between them. This CDR3 comprises 13 residues. The DNA of the CDR3 is TGTGCCAGCAGGGGACAAGGGGACACTGAAGCTTTCTTT. Amino acids: CASRGQGDTEAFF.

The chain couples TRBV29-1 to TRBJ1-1; D remains ambiguous. With 7 bases removed from V and 7 bases from J, the gap between germline ends came to 22 bases. CDR3 length equals 14 residues. Germline V CDR1 and CDR2: SQVTM, ANQGSEA. CDR3 in DNA: TGCAGCGCCCTGCTCTTAACGCCGGGTGTTGAAGCTTTCTTT. Protein product: CSALLLTPGVEAFF.

The J gene is TRBJ2-1, the V gene TRBV21-1. TRBV21-1 constitutes a pseudogene. This CDR3 spans 18 amino acids. CDR3 protein: CASSKEVYGRGRRIEQFF. DNA for the CDR3: TGTGCCAGCAGCAAAGAAGTGTATGGGAGGGGGCGCCGAATTGAGCAGTTCTTC.

V gene TRBV21-1 combines with J gene TRBJ1-1. TRBV21-1 is a documented pseudogene. This CDR3 region has 13 residues. Here the CDR3 reads CASSTTENTEAFF. The CDR3 DNA sequence: TGTGCCAGCAGCACTACCGAGAACACTGAAGCTTTCTTT.

The chain joins TRBV10-3 to TRBJ1-1; D not resolved. The CDR3 covers 12 residues. Trimming removed 7 bases from V and 0 bases from J, with 6 bases in between. The germline gives CDR1 ENHRY, CDR2 SYGVKD. In nucleotides, the CDR3 is TGTGCCATCAAGGACCTGAACACTGAAGCTTTCTTT. Its protein product is CAIKDLNTEAFF.

The chain's CDR3 is CAISEGDFTQETQYF. The CDR3 nucleotides are TGTGCCATCAGTGAGGGGGATTTCACGCAAGAGACCCAGTACTTC. The chain couples TRBV10-3 to TRBJ2-5; the D is unclear. Germline values: CDR1 ENHRY, CDR2 SYGVKD. V lost 2 bases to trimming and J lost 2 bases, with 12 bases between them. CDR3 size: 15 residues.

The chain uses TRBV19 and TRBJ2-7; a weak D match, TRBD1 (6 bases). The CDR3 extends over 13 amino acids. With 4 bases removed from V and 3 bases from J, the gap between germline ends came to 10 bases. Looked up from germline, CDR1 is LNHDA and CDR2 is SQIVND (reference sequence). The CDR3 spells CASSSGGGYEQYF. The CDR3 DNA reads TGTGCCAGTAGTAGTGGGGGCGGCTACGAGCAGTACTTC.

V is TRBV5-4 and J is TRBJ2-5, with 8 nucleotides matching TRBD2. J gave up 8 bases and V 4 bases, and 4 bases lay outside the gene matches. CDR3 size: 12 residues. Germline values: CDR1 SGHNT, CDR2 YYREEE (reference sequence). The CDR3 DNA follows: TGTGCCAGCAGCCCGGGGGGGACTACCCAGTACTTC. Translated: CASSPGGTTQYF. Full variable domain (remainder filled in from reference TRBV5-4 and TRBJ2-5): ETGVTQSPTHLIKTRGQQVTLRCSSQSGHNTVSWYQQALGQGPQFIFQYYREEENGRGNFPPRFSGLQFPNYSSELNVNALELDDSALYLCASSPGGTTQYFGPGTRLLVL.

The V call is TRBV18, the J call TRBJ1-1; 12 bases match TRBD1. The CDR3 extends over 16 amino acids. Germline assignment: CDR1 KGHSH and CDR2 LQKENI. V shed 0 bases and J 6 bases; nucleotides not matched to a gene: 5. DNA for the CDR3: TGTGCCAGCTCACCACCGAGGGACAGGGGGCAGGCTGAAGCTTTCTTT. Its protein is CASSPPRDRGQAEAFF.

The chain is built from TRBV4-3 and TRBJ1-1; TRBD1 might be the D (5 bases). The CDR3 is 13 amino acids. CDR1 is LGHNA, CDR2 YSLEER, per germline. V lost 5 bases, J lost 10 bases, and 17 bases lay in between. The CDR3 reads CASSESRGVGAFF. The CDR3 nucleotides are TGCGCCAGCAGCGAGAGCCGGGGGGTAGGAGCTTTCTTT.

J is TRBJ1-2 and V is TRBV2; no firm D call. Germline V gives CDR1 SNHLY, CDR2 FYNNEI. CDR3 size: 14 residues. The V end lost 5 bases, the J end lost 4 bases, and 14 bases lay between the germline ends. The chain's CDR3 is CASSPRWSSYGYTF. CDR3 in DNA: TGTGCCAGCAGTCCCCGGTGGTCTTCCTATGGCTACACCTTC.

V and J are TRBV5-5 and TRBJ2-7; 7 bases are a match to TRBD2. In germline, CDR1 is SGHKS, CDR2 YYEKEE (reference sequence). Trimming took 1 base from V and 4 from J; bases not matched to a gene: 2. The CDR3 runs to 13 residues. The CDR3 bases are TGTGCCAGCAGCTTGCGGGGGGTATACGAGCAGTACTTC. Protein: CASSLRGVYEQYF.

The chain joins TRBV11-2 to TRBJ1-4, with 10 positions matching TRBD1. V was clipped by 4 bases and J by 7 bases; unmatched bases: 6. Germline CDR1 is SGHAT and CDR2 is FQNNGV. This CDR3 contains 15 residues. CDR3 nucleotide sequence: TGTGCCAGCAGCTCGAGGACAGGGGGTCGTGAAAAACTGTTTTTT. This gives the protein CASSSRTGGREKLFF.

The genes are TRBV7-9 and TRBJ1-1; a weak D match, TRBD1 (5 bases). The CDR3 has 15 residues. CDR1 is SEHNR, CDR2 FQNEAQ, per germline (reference sequence). V was trimmed by 1 base and J by 1 base, leaving 10 bases between them. CDR3 sequence reads: CASSLGLGGNTEAFF. The CDR3 nucleotides read TGTGCCAGCAGCTTAGGTCTGGGGGGGAACACTGAAGCTTTCTTT.

The chain employs TRBV14 and TRBJ2-1, with D perhaps matching TRBD1 or TRBD2 (6 bases each). The CDR3 is made up of 15 amino acids. The V end lost 6 bases, the J end lost 8 bases, and 20 bases lay between the germline ends. CDR1 SGHDN and CDR2 FVKESK come from the germline V gene. The CDR3 region is CASSPQGLGGYEQFF. CDR3 coding DNA: TGTGCCAGCAGTCCGCAGGGATTAGGGGGGTATGAGCAGTTCTTC.

This clone was counted only a few times. The gene calls are TRBV5-4 and TRBJ1-1, with D hard to call. CDR1 is SGHNT, CDR2 YYREEE, per germline (reference sequence). Trimming took off 5 bases at V and 5 bases at J, with 16 bases between the two ends. The CDR3 totals 14 residues. CDR3 in amino acids: CASRLPEGGTEAFF. In nucleotides, the CDR3 is TGTGCCAGCAGATTGCCGGAGGGAGGGACTGAAGCTTTCTTT.